The rows below give T cell receptor beta chains drawn from one sample of a study of shared clonotypes between healthy human individuals. The data were produced by immunoSEQ multiplex PCR, yet TCRdb's version contains in-frame clones alone and is incomplete. The table shows approximately 2,200,000 clones, with roughly 91% occurring only once. Sequences were obtained from naive CD8+ T cells from PBMCs. All receptors derive from a man between 18 and 35 years old in good health. Some clones in this sample may be carry-over from other donors' samples. The CDR3 runs from the conserved cysteine through the conserved F or W. The D gene is left open where the match is weak. A row's size may be missing; if present it is once, few, many or a size class.

d_gene	v_gene	j_gene	abundance	CDR3aa	CDR3nt
TRBD1	TRBV5-4	TRBJ2-2	-	CASDRGTGELFF	TGTGCCAGCGACAGGGGTACCGGGGAGCTGTTTTTT
TRBD2	TRBV27	TRBJ2-1	-	CASSLVLAGAGYEQFF	TGTGCCAGCAGTTTAGTCTTAGCGGGAGCGGGCTATGAGCAGTTCTTC
TRBD1	TRBV7-9	TRBJ1-1	-	CASSPRTGGRNTEAFF	TGTGCCAGCAGCCCCCGGACAGGGGGACGGAACACTGAAGCTTTCTTT
-	TRBV19	TRBJ1-3	-	CASSLSGLSGNTIYF	TGTGCCAGTAGTTTGTCAGGGCTATCTGGAAACACCATATATTTT
TRBD1	TRBV7-3	TRBJ2-3	-	CASSLGTGTSSTDTQYF	TGTGCCAGCAGCTTGGGGACAGGGACCTCTAGCACAGATACGCAGTATTTT
-	TRBV7-2	TRBJ1-2	-	CASSLGVATEGYGYTF	TGTGCCAGCAGCTTAGGTGTGGCGACGGAAGGATATGGCTACACCTTC
-	TRBV2	TRBJ2-4	-	CASSEGFGGANIQYF	TGTGCCAGCAGTGAGGGGTTCGGGGGAGCGAACATTCAGTACTTC
-	TRBV9	TRBJ2-3	once	CASSTNTRRSTDTQYF	TGTGCCAGCAGCACTAACACGCGACGTAGCACAGATACGCAGTATTTT
-	TRBV29-1	TRBJ2-1	-	CSSLNLRGYNEQFF	TGCAGCTCATTGAACCTTAGAGGTTACAATGAGCAGTTCTTC
-	TRBV10-1	TRBJ2-7	once	CASSESAGAFHEQYF	TGCGCCAGCAGTGAGTCCGCGGGGGCTTTCCACGAGCAGTACTTC
-	TRBV7-5	TRBJ2-3	-	CARSLTLETDTQYF	TGTGCCAGAAGCTTAACACTGGAGACAGATACGCAGTATTTT
TRBD2	TRBV19	TRBJ2-3	-	CASSPGLKNTDTQYF	TGTGCCAGTAGTCCGGGACTAAAAAACACAGATACGCAGTATTTT
-	TRBV6-4	TRBJ1-1	-	CASKVPCTEAFF	TGCGCCAGCAAAGTCCCCTGTACTGAAGCTTTCTTT
TRBD1	TRBV4-1	TRBJ2-7	-	CASSQEDRVGYEQYF	TGCGCCAGCAGCCAAGAAGACAGGGTAGGCTACGAGCAGTACTTC
TRBD1	TRBV29-1	TRBJ2-1	-	CSVEGTGSYNEQFF	TGCAGCGTTGAAGGGACAGGGTCCTACAATGAGCAGTTCTTC
-	TRBV28	TRBJ1-3	-	CASSSRTKGNDSGNTIYF	TGTGCCAGCAGTAGCCGGACGAAGGGGAACGATTCTGGAAACACCATATATTTT
TRBD2	TRBV9	TRBJ2-3	once	CASSERLAGGTDTQYF	TGTGCCAGCAGCGAAAGACTAGCGGGAGGCACAGATACGCAGTATTTT
TRBD2	TRBV5-1	TRBJ2-7	-	CASSLASSGRYEQYF	TGCGCCAGCAGCTTGGCGTCTAGCGGTCGTTACGAGCAGTACTTC
-	TRBV4-1	TRBJ2-2	-	CASSPGAGELFF	TGCGCCAGCAGCCCAGGGGCAGGGGAGCTGTTTTTT
-	TRBV30	TRBJ2-1	few	CAWSLSYNEQFF	TGTGCCTGGAGCCTCTCCTACAATGAGCAGTTCTTC
-	TRBV5-1	TRBJ2-7	-	CASTNNRAVIYEQYF	TGCGCCAGCACTAATAATCGGGCTGTGATCTACGAGCAGTACTTC
-	TRBV21-1	TRBJ1-1	-	CARDRRGSYGAFF	TGTGCCAGGGATCGGCGGGGGTCCTACGGTGCTTTCTTT
TRBD2	TRBV7-2	TRBJ2-3	-	CASSSRLAGVDTDTQYF	TGTGCCAGCAGCAGCCGACTAGCGGGAGTGGACACAGATACGCAGTATTTT
-	TRBV27	TRBJ2-3	once	CASSLGPKTSWSTDTQYF	TGTGCCAGCAGTTTGGGGCCAAAAACTAGCTGGAGCACAGATACGCAGTATTTT
-	TRBV9	TRBJ1-3	-	CASSAAGIIRTGNTIYF	TGTGCCAGCAGCGCCGCCGGGATTATAAGGACTGGAAACACCATATATTTT
-	TRBV6-1	TRBJ1-5	-	CASSEWAPSNQPQHF	TGTGCCAGCAGTGAGTGGGCACCTAGCAATCAGCCCCAGCATTTT
TRBD2	TRBV4-2	TRBJ2-1	-	CASSQGGEGYNEQFF	TGTGCCAGCAGCCAAGGTGGGGAGGGGTACAATGAGCAGTTCTTC
-	TRBV7-9	TRBJ1-1	-	CASSLPVRVNTEAFF	TGTGCCAGCAGCTTACCCGTCAGGGTGAACACTGAAGCTTTCTTT
TRBD1	TRBV28	TRBJ1-1	-	CASSSFRQGMNTEAFF	TGTGCCAGCAGTTCGTTCCGACAGGGGATGAACACTGAAGCTTTCTTT
TRBD2	TRBV6-1	TRBJ2-7	-	CASSEGGFSGVTYEQYF	TGTGCCAGCAGTGAGGGAGGGTTCAGCGGCGTAACCTACGAGCAGTACTTC
TRBD2	TRBV19	TRBJ2-2	-	CASSIVASGTNTGELFF	TGTGCCAGTAGTATAGTAGCTAGCGGAACGAACACCGGGGAGCTGTTTTTT
TRBD1	TRBV11-2	TRBJ1-1	few	CASSLSLTGYTEAFF	TGTGCCAGCAGCTTAAGTCTGACAGGGTACACTGAAGCTTTCTTT
-	TRBV11-2	TRBJ2-7	-	CASSLDLATSYEQYF	TGTGCCAGCAGCTTAGATTTAGCTACTTCCTACGAGCAGTACTTC
TRBD1	TRBV7-9	TRBJ2-1	-	CASSLVMGQGVSYNEQFF	TGTGCCAGCAGCTTAGTAATGGGACAGGGTGTCTCCTACAATGAGCAGTTCTTC
-	TRBV11-2	TRBJ2-5	once	CASSLVIGLGETQYF	TGTGCCAGCAGCTTAGTTATAGGGTTGGGAGAGACCCAGTACTTC
-	TRBV4-3	TRBJ2-2	-	CASSQVAGTKTGELFF	TGCGCCAGCAGCCAAGTCGCCGGGACCAAGACCGGGGAGCTGTTTTTT
-	TRBV19	TRBJ1-5	-	CASSLRPPKNQPQHF	TGTGCCAGTAGCCTCAGACCCCCCAAAAATCAGCCCCAGCATTTT
-	TRBV4-3	TRBJ2-7	-	CASAISAGGAYEQYF	TGCGCCAGCGCCATTTCAGCTGGGGGCGCGTACGAGCAGTACTTC
-	TRBV4-1	TRBJ1-5	once	CASSQDLTDYQPQHF	TGCGCCAGCAGCCAAGATCTGACGGATTATCAGCCCCAGCATTTT
TRBD2	TRBV7-2	TRBJ2-7	once	CASSWSGAGVIYEQYF	TGTGCCAGCAGCTGGTCTGGGGCGGGGGTTATATACGAGCAGTACTTC